This T cell receptor (beta chain) was sequenced for a study of T cell repertoires in cytomegalovirus infection. This clonotype showed up just a few times. TCRdb recomputed calls from the reads with MiXCR, one row per CDR3 protein. The repertoire holds fewer than 550,000 distinct CDR3 sequences, roughly 29% seen once, with less than 15% in the top ten. The source material was PBMCs. The sequence was obtained from a human donor in good health (CMV status not recorded). Some clones in this sample may be carry-over from other donors' samples.

The DNA for the CDR3 is TGCAGTGCTAGAGACGGACTAGCAGGCAATGAGCAGTTCTTC. Its translation is CSARDGLAGNEQFF. The chain joins TRBV20-1 to TRBJ2-1; 8 bases line up with TRBD2. There are 14 residues in the CDR3. The germline V gene encodes CDR1 DFQATT and CDR2 SNEGSKA (reference sequence). The ends lost 0 bases at V and 6 bases at J; junction bases unmatched: 4.